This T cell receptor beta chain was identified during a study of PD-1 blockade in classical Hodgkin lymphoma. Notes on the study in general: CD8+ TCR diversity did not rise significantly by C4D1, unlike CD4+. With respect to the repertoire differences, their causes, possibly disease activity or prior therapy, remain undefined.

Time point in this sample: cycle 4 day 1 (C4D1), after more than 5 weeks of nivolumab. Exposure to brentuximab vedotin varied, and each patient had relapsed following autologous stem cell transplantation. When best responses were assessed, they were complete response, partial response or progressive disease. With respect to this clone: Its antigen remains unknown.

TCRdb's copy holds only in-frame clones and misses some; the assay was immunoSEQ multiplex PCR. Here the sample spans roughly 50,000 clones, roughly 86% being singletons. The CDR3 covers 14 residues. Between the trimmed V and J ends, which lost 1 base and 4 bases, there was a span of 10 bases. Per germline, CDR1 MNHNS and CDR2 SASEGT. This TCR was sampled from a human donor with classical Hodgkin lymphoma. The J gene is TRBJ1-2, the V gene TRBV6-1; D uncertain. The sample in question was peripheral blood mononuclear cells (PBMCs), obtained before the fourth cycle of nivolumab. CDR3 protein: CASSEDPRIYGYTF. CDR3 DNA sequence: TGTGCCAGCAGTGAAGACCCGAGAATCTATGGCTACACCTTC.